This T cell receptor beta chain was documented in a study of shared clonotypes between healthy human individuals. In the original workflow: ImmunoSEQ output held junction-only sequences without quality scores, so filtering differed. Generated by immunoSEQ multiplex PCR, the TCRdb table keeps only in-frame clones and is missing some. That table supplies the V and J calls and clone size; D and trimming were determined from the DNA. This sample carries about 2.3 million clones, 80% to 95% of them seen once, and the ten largest clones take under 0.45%. Investigators divided CD4+ cells into CD45RA+ naive and CD45RA-negative memory subsets. As to this clone: Its antigen remains unidentified.

This CDR3 comprises 15 residues. Germline-derived CDR1 and CDR2 are SGDLS and YYNGEE. V was clipped by 3 bases and J by 1 base, with 10 bases between them. Overall study findings and caveats: Clonotype sharing across several donors was observed for roughly 5% of naive CD4 clonotypes. A generally larger estimated richness was seen in naive subsets than in memory subsets.

The sequence was obtained from a man younger than 35 in good health. Some clones in this sample may be carry-over from other donors' samples. The chain joins TRBV9 to TRBJ2-2, with D hard to call. Sequences were obtained from naive CD4+ T cells from PBMCs. As to subset: CD45RA+ positively selected. DNA of the CDR3: TGTGCCAGCAGCGAAGGGCACATGAACACCGGGGAGCTGTTTTTT. Protein product: CASSEGHMNTGELFF.